The T cell receptor beta chain under discussion was sequenced for a study of blood T cell repertoires in COVID-19. Overall study: T cells, B-cell-depleted T cells, or PBMCs provided the cDNA or gDNA that served as material.

Original processing methods: Cell counts per sample came from amplifying reference gene primers. The repertoire was sequenced with immunoSEQ multiplex PCR; TCRdb's copy has only in-frame clones and lacks some. The V and J calls and the clone size are those of that table, but D and trimming were determined from the DNA. The sample comprises about 370,000 clones, approximately 89% of which are singletons, and 1.7% rests with the top ten. Enrolled through a virtual design, the participants were between roughly 18 and 90 years of age and came from fewer than 30 US areas. Sequencing used PBMCs or T cells enriched from blood (not recorded which). The receptor's source is a woman aged 25 to 39 who had recovered from COVID-19.

Here the CDR3 reads CASSLTPAGQEFF. The CDR3 DNA reads TGCGCCAGCAGTCTGACACCTGCGGGCCAAGAGTTCTTC. The gene calls are TRBV4-1 and TRBJ2-1, with a possible D match to TRBD2 (5 bases). The V end lost 6 bases, the J end lost 14 bases, and 20 bases lay between the germline ends. The CDR3 consists of 13 residues. Germline CDR1 MGHRA, CDR2 YSYEKL.